This TCR beta chain was observed in a study of cytomegalovirus exposure and HLA in healthy donors. Study observations and caveats: TCR beta sequences numbering roughly 16,000 were associated with HLA alleles at 0.05 false discovery rate in a later analysis.

Worth noting for this clone: Its specificity is not known.

The CDR3 has 15 amino acids. CDR1 and CDR2 (germline): KGHSY, FQNENV. J gave up 2 bases and V 8 bases, and 10 bases lay outside the gene matches. Both 60 Vbeta primers and 13 Jbeta primers went into the PCR. Repertoires were generated with immunoSEQ multiplex PCR, while TCRdb's copy carries only in-frame clones and drops some. The sample has approximately 130,000 clones, approximately 70% seen once. What was sequenced was PBMCs. The chain joins TRBV16 to TRBJ2-3; 7 positions agree with TRBD2. This clonotype was sampled from a woman aged 55-75 years in good health and CMV-seropositive. The CDR3 DNA reads as TGTGCCAGCTACGGACTAGTCCCCACCACAGATACGCAGTATTTT. Translation: CASYGLVPTTDTQYF.